The next 16 T cell receptor beta chains were all read from a single sample in a study of human T cells and chemical hapten exposure. TCRdb used MiXCR to reprocess the RACE reads, holding one entry per CDR3 protein. This table holds more than 90,000 distinct CDR3 sequences, over 9.5% found once. Specified time point: patch test 1, 2 weeks after DPC sensitization. Treatment specified: therapeutic diphenylcyclopropenone sensitization with weekly scalp DPC. This specimen was whole blood, taken in connection with sensitization to the hapten diphenylcyclopropenone (DPC). The origin of the receptors is a man aged 35 to 55 with alopecia areata. Some clones in this sample may be carry-over from other donors' samples.

The sample holds many counts of this clonotype. The J gene is TRBJ1-1, the V gene TRBV7-2; 7 bases agree with TRBD1. Germline CDR1 SGHTA, CDR2 FQGNSA. This CDR3 spans 15 amino acids. V lost 9 bases, J lost 0 bases, and 10 bases stayed unmatched. The CDR3: CASEKTGPMNTEAFF. CDR3 coding DNA: TGTGCCAGTGAGAAGACAGGGCCAATGAACACTGAAGCTTTCTTT.

The sample holds a few counts of this clonotype. The V gene is TRBV20-1, the J gene TRBJ1-3; 8 bases match TRBD1. Per germline, CDR1 DFQATT and CDR2 SNEGSKA (reference sequence). The trim removed 0 bases at V and 3 bases at J, leaving 1 base unmatched. This CDR3 region has 14 residues. CDR3 nucleotide sequence: TGCAGTGCTAGAGACAGGGGGCATGGAAACACCATATATTTT. Its protein is CSARDRGHGNTIYF.

The rearrangement uses TRBV20-1 and TRBJ2-7, with D perhaps given as TRBD1 or TRBD2 (6 bases each). V shed 3 bases and J shed 5 bases, with 17 bases lying between them. This CDR3 spans 14 amino acids. CDR1 DFQATT and CDR2 SNEGSKA come from the germline V gene (reference sequence). The CDR3: CSASPTGGADEQYF. The CDR3 DNA reads as TGCAGTGCTAGTCCAACCGGGGGCGCCGACGAGCAGTACTTC.

This clonotype has only a few counts. The chain has TRBV27 and TRBJ2-3, with 8 bases that match TRBD1. This CDR3 comprises 16 residues. The V gene end was trimmed by 2 bases and the J gene end by 2 bases; junction bases not matched to a gene: 6. Germline V CDR1 and CDR2: MNHEY, SMNVEV (reference sequence). The CDR3 sequence: CASSLLGQGATDTQYF. CDR3 bases: TGTGCCAGCAGTTTACTTGGACAGGGTGCCACAGATACGCAGTATTTT.

This clonotype was picked up a small number of times. The V call is TRBV14, the J call TRBJ2-1, with D possibly being TRBD2 (6 bases). The germline gives CDR1 SGHDN, CDR2 FVKESK. Between the trimmed V and J ends, which lost 5 bases and 0 bases, there was a span of 14 bases. The CDR3 runs 16 residues. CDR3 sequence (DNA): TGTGCCAGCAGCACGCACCGGGGGAACTCCTACAATGAGCAGTTCTTC. Amino acid sequence: CASSTHRGNSYNEQFF.

This clonotype has a handful of counts. V gene TRBV9 combines with J gene TRBJ2-2; a weak D match, TRBD2 (5 bases). CDR1 and CDR2 (germline): SGDLS, YYNGEE. The CDR3 has 16 amino acids. Trimming cost V 0 bases and J 2 bases, with 11 bases left between them. CDR3 loop: CASSVATAANTGELFF. DNA of the CDR3: TGTGCCAGCAGCGTAGCTACAGCGGCAAACACCGGGGAGCTGTTTTTT.

This clonotype was counted many times. This chain connects TRBV19 to TRBJ1-5, with D hard to call. Trimming took 0 bases from V and 1 from J, leaving 7 bases between them. The CDR3 has 15 amino acids. The germline CDR1 and CDR2 sequences are LNHDA and SQIVND (reference sequence). As DNA, the CDR3 is TGTGCCAGTAGTATAGAGGATACCAGCAATCAGCCCCAGCATTTT. This translates into CASSIEDTSNQPQHF. Together with reference TRBV19 and TRBJ1-5, the CDR3 gives the full variable domain: DGGITQSPKYLFRKEGQNVTLSCEQNLNHDAMYWYRQDPGQGLRLIYYSQIVNDFQKGDIAEGYSVSREKKESFPLTVTSAQKNPTAFYLCASSIEDTSNQPQHFGDGTRLSIL.

This clonotype is judged medium-sized. The gene calls are TRBV6-6 and TRBJ1-2; D gene unclear. Germline V gives CDR1 MNHNY, CDR2 SVGAGI (reference sequence). This CDR3 spans 13 amino acids. The V end lost 2 bases, the J end lost 3 bases, and 7 bases lay between the germline ends. The CDR3 region has the DNA TGTGCCAGCAGTTACACCCAGGACTATGGCTACACCTTC. It yields the protein CASSYTQDYGYTF.

CDR3 protein: CASSRGGIDLKDYGYTF. In DNA, the CDR3 is TGTGCCAGCAGCCGAGGGGGGATCGATCTAAAGGACTATGGCTACACCTTC. This rearrangement joins TRBV7-9 to TRBJ1-2; TRBD1 might be the D (6 bases). The length of the CDR3 is 17 residues. CDR1 is SEHNR and CDR2 is FQNEAQ in the germline V gene (reference sequence). V was pared by 5 bases and J by 3 bases, with 22 bases between.

The chain joins TRBV11-2 to TRBJ2-2; D is undetermined. The V and J ends lost 2 bases and 4 bases respectively, with 8 bases between them. Germline CDR1 SGHAT, CDR2 FQNNGV. The CDR3 loop spans 14 amino acids. CDR3 residues: CASSLTMGTGELFF. Written as DNA, the CDR3 is TGTGCCAGCAGCTTAACTATGGGCACCGGGGAGCTGTTTTTT.

This clonotype has just a few counts. The chain joins TRBV5-1 to TRBJ2-7, with D perhaps matching TRBD2 (6 bases). With 3 bases removed from V and 6 bases from J, the gap between germline ends came to 10 bases. Germline CDR1 is SGHRS and CDR2 is YFSETQ. The CDR3 contains 12 residues. This chain's CDR3 is CASSSGDLEQYF. CDR3 nucleotides: TGCGCCAGCAGCTCGGGGGACCTCGAGCAGTACTTC.

The CDR3 bases are TGTGCCAGCAGCGTAGTAGGCGGGGGCAATGAGCAGTTCTTC. Its translation is CASSVVGGGNEQFF. The V and J genes are TRBV9 and TRBJ2-1; 7 bases fit TRBD2. The CDR3 contains 14 residues. The germline gives CDR1 SGDLS, CDR2 YYNGEE. Trimming took 0 bases from V and 6 from J; bases not matched to a gene: 3.

The rearrangement uses TRBV12-3 or TRBV12-4 and TRBJ1-4, with unresolved D. Trimming cost V 5 bases and J 2 bases, with 12 bases left between them. This CDR3 comprises 15 residues. CDR3 nucleotides: TGTGCCAGCAGTCCTGGACCAATCACTAATGAAAAACTGTTTTTT. Its translation: CASSPGPITNEKLFF.

Ten or more counts support this clonotype. The chain is built from TRBV2 and TRBJ2-6; 10 bases match TRBD1. The CDR3 consists of 20 residues. Germline V CDR1 and CDR2: SNHLY, FYNNEI. The ends lost 2 bases at V and 0 bases at J; junction bases unmatched: 10. CDR3 nucleotides: TGTGCCAGCAGTGAAATCTTCAGGACAGGGGGATTCTCTGGGGCCAACGTCCTGACTTTC. Its translation is CASSEIFRTGGFSGANVLTF.

The chain carries TRBV6-2 or TRBV6-3 and TRBJ2-1, with 9 bases fitting TRBD2. The CDR3 totals 16 residues. The trim removed 5 bases at V and 0 bases at J, leaving 5 bases unmatched. Germline CDR1 and CDR2: MNHEY and SVGEGT. The DNA for the CDR3 is TGTGCCAGCAGTCCACTAGCGGGCGGCTCCTACAATGAGCAGTTCTTC. Encoded protein: CASSPLAGGSYNEQFF.

There are a few counts of this clonotype. V usage is TRBV6-2 or TRBV6-3 and J usage is TRBJ2-7, with no clear D. Germline V gene lookup returns CDR1 MNHEY and CDR2 SVGEGT. The CDR3 covers 13 residues. Trimming cost V 2 bases and J 5 bases, with 10 bases left between them. In nucleotides, the CDR3 is TGTGCCAGCAGTTACGTGGGTTTTGACGAGCAGTACGTC. Translation: CASSYVGFDEQYV.